Shown below are 30 T cell receptor beta chains from a single sample sequenced in a study of siplizumab effects on memory and regulatory T cells. Clones were sequenced by immunoSEQ multiplex PCR, and TCRdb holds only the in-frame ones, with some missing. The sample records some 65,000 clones, about 90% being singletons. Specimen: Tregs sorted from blood. Receptors originate from a human donor in good health.

V and J are TRBV25-1 and TRBJ2-7; no clear D gene. The germline CDR1 and CDR2 sequences are MGHDK and SYGVNS. The CDR3 loop spans 12 amino acids. Trimming left V 2 bases short and J 7 bases short, with 9 bases between. The CDR3 sequence is CASSEGVKEQYF. The CDR3, as DNA: TGTGCCAGCAGTGAAGGGGTAAAAGAGCAGTACTTC.

This chain uses TRBV19 with TRBJ2-1, with 13 bases lining up with TRBD2. The CDR3 has 16 residues. J gave up 3 bases and V 4 bases, and 3 bases lay outside the gene matches. Germline V gene sequence: CDR1 LNHDA, CDR2 SQIVND (reference sequence). In DNA, the CDR3 is TGTGCCAGTAGTAACGGACTAGCGGGAGTCTACAATGAGCAGTTCTTC. It is translated as CASSNGLAGVYNEQFF.

V gene TRBV14 combines with J gene TRBJ2-2, with D hard to call. This CDR3 spans 14 amino acids. V lost 0 bases to trimming and J lost 8 bases, with 10 bases between them. The V gene's germline CDR1 is SGHDN and CDR2 FVKESK. The CDR3 protein is CASSQDPRWGELFF. DNA for the CDR3: TGTGCCAGCAGCCAAGATCCCCGTTGGGGGGAGCTGTTTTTT.

The chain couples TRBV7-2 to TRBJ2-3; D unclear. Germline CDR1 and CDR2: SGHTA and FQGNSA. CDR3 length: 12 residues. V lost 5 bases to trimming and J lost 0 bases, with 3 bases between them. The CDR3: CASSTSTDTQYF. The CDR3 DNA is TGTGCCAGCAGCACTAGCACAGATACGCAGTATTTT.

The chain employs TRBV10-3 and TRBJ2-3, with 10 bases aligning to TRBD1. The CDR3 has 15 residues. Germline trimming cut 6 bases from V and 0 bases from J; bases unmatched to any gene: 3. The V gene's germline CDR1 is ENHRY and CDR2 SYGVKD. DNA of the CDR3: TGTGCCATCAGCCGACAGGGGGCGAGCACAGATACGCAGTATTTT. Its protein product is CAISRQGASTDTQYF.

The V and J genes are TRBV11-3 and TRBJ2-5; D unclear. V was clipped by 1 base and J by 1 base, with 10 bases between them. Looked up from germline, CDR1 is SGHNT and CDR2 is YENEEA. This CDR3 region has 15 residues. The CDR3 is CASSLGVAVQETQYF. The CDR3 bases are TGTGCCAGCAGCTTAGGGGTCGCGGTCCAAGAGACCCAGTACTTC.

The rearrangement links TRBV19 to TRBJ2-1; 10 positions agree with TRBD2. The CDR3 sequence is 15 residues long. V shed 3 bases, J shed 6 bases, and the junction held 5 bases outside the gene matches. From germline, CDR1 is LNHDA and CDR2 SQIVND (reference sequence). CDR3 bases: TGTGCCAGTAGTATGGGACTAGCGAACCTCAATGAGCAGTTCTTC. It specifies CASSMGLANLNEQFF.

The J gene is TRBJ1-2, the V gene TRBV6-1; D is possibly TRBD1 (5 bases). Trimming cost V 1 base and J 3 bases, with 12 bases left between them. CDR3 size: 15 residues. Germline V gene sequence: CDR1 MNHNS, CDR2 SASEGT. CDR3 in amino acids: CASSEVPGRYYGYTF. In DNA form, the CDR3 reads TGTGCCAGCAGTGAAGTCCCGGGGCGCTACTATGGCTACACCTTC.

The chain has TRBV10-3 and TRBJ2-1; 8 nucleotides agree with TRBD2. The CDR3 has 17 residues. The germline V gene encodes CDR1 ENHRY and CDR2 SYGVKD. Trimming took 1 base from V and 6 from J; bases not matched to a gene: 11. CDR3 DNA: TGTGCCATCAGTGAGTTTATTGCGGGAGGACCGCGCAATGAGCAGTTCTTC. It is translated as CAISEFIAGGPRNEQFF.

This clone is termed medium-sized (0.01 to 0.1%). The CDR3 DNA follows: TGTGCCAGCAGTTCCCCATTAGGGAAACTGTTTTTT. This gives the protein CASSSPLGKLFF. The J gene is TRBJ1-4, the V gene TRBV28; D uncertain. Germline assignment: CDR1 MDHEN and CDR2 SYDVKM. Trimming removed 4 bases at V and 11 bases at J, with 11 bases between. This CDR3 has 12 amino acids.

CDR3 sequence reads: CASSGTGVAEAFF. The CDR3 coding sequence is TGTGCCAGCAGCGGGACAGGGGTCGCTGAAGCTTTCTTT. The chain links TRBV25-1 to TRBJ1-1, with 10 bases lining up with TRBD1. From germline, CDR1 is MGHDK and CDR2 SYGVNS. CDR3 length: 13 residues. J gave up 6 bases and V 6 bases, and 4 bases lay outside the gene matches.

This sequence joins TRBV10-3 and TRBJ1-2, with D hard to call. V lost 5 bases and J 0 bases, leaving 16 bases between the germline ends. The germline V gene encodes CDR1 ENHRY and CDR2 SYGVKD. There are 16 residues in the CDR3. The CDR3 DNA is TGTGCCATCAGTCCAGCCCGAGGAACTACTAACTATGGCTACACCTTC. It encodes CAISPARGTTNYGYTF.

In its sample, this clone was seen once. The J gene is TRBJ1-1, the V gene TRBV28; a possible D gene is TRBD1 (5 bases). The CDR3 loop spans 15 amino acids. V dropped 6 bases and J dropped 4 bases, with 18 bases sitting between them. Germline V gene lookup returns CDR1 MDHEN and CDR2 SYDVKM. The CDR3 loop reads CASRTFQGPSTEAFF. The CDR3 DNA reads TGTGCCAGCAGGACATTCCAGGGTCCGAGCACTGAAGCTTTCTTT.

This chain connects TRBV28 to TRBJ2-3, with 9 bases lining up with TRBD1. Germline CDR1 MDHEN, CDR2 SYDVKM. The CDR3 length is 13 residues. With V trimmed by 8 bases and J by 2 bases, 2 bases remained unmatched. The CDR3 region has the DNA TGTGCCAGCGGGACAGGGAACACAGATACGCAGTATTTT. It specifies CASGTGNTDTQYF.

The rearrangement links TRBV5-1 to TRBJ1-6; the D gene is possibly TRBD1 (5 bases). The length of the CDR3 is 13 residues. V was clipped by 2 bases and J by 7 bases, with 7 bases between them. Germline-derived CDR1 and CDR2 are SGHRS and YFSETQ. The CDR3 DNA reads TGCGCCAGCAGCTTTGGACACAATTCACCCCTCCACTTT. It is translated as CASSFGHNSPLHF.

The chain uses TRBV5-4 and TRBJ1-4, with D hard to call. This CDR3 has 16 amino acids. Germline CDR1 and CDR2: SGHNT and YYREEE (reference sequence). V dropped 1 base and J dropped 3 bases, with 13 bases sitting between them. CDR3 bases: TGTGCCAGCAGCTTGAGGATGGGTGGGTCTAATGAAAAACTGTTTTTT. Protein: CASSLRMGGSNEKLFF.

The genes are TRBV5-1 and TRBJ1-3, with D uncertain. Trimming stripped 0 bases from V and 0 bases from J, with 13 bases between. The CDR3 has 17 residues. CDR1 SGHRS and CDR2 YFSETQ come from the germline V gene. In DNA form, the CDR3 reads TGCGCCAGCAGCTTGGGCGCGGGCAGGAGCTCTGGAAACACCATATATTTT. This sequence encodes CASSLGAGRSSGNTIYF. Filled out from reference TRBV5-1 and TRBJ1-3, the complete variable domain reads KAGVTQTPRYLIKTRGQQVTLSCSPISGHRSVSWYQQTPGQGLQFLFEYFSETQRNKGNFPGRFSGRQFSNSRSEMNVSTLELGDSALYLCASSLGAGRSSGNTIYFGEGSWLTVV.

The chain is built from TRBV7-6 and TRBJ2-1; the D is unclear. The CDR3 consists of 14 residues. Trimming cost V 1 base and J 5 bases, with 9 bases left between them. Germline V lookup: CDR1 SGHVS, CDR2 FNYEAQ. The CDR3, as DNA: TGTGCCAGCAGCTTAGGAGTGTTGGACAATGAGCAGTTCTTC. This encodes CASSLGVLDNEQFF.

The chain combines TRBV7-3 with TRBJ2-7; 8 positions agree with TRBD2. V lost 3 bases, J lost 0 bases, and 4 bases stayed unmatched. CDR1 SGHTA and CDR2 FQGTGA come from the germline V gene. CDR3 length: 15 residues. This CDR3 reads CASSLSGGYSYEQYF. The CDR3 DNA is TGTGCCAGCAGCTTGTCGGGAGGGTACTCCTACGAGCAGTACTTC.

The rearrangement uses TRBV7-8 and TRBJ2-6; D tentatively fits TRBD1 or TRBD2 (5 bases each). Between the trimmed V and J ends, which lost 6 bases and 4 bases, there was a span of 13 bases. CDR1 SGHVS and CDR2 FQNEAQ come from the germline V gene. The CDR3 sequence is 15 residues long. CDR3 nucleotides: TGTGCCAGCAGTCGAAGGGGAGTAGGGGCCAACGTCCTGACTTTC. Translation gives CASSRRGVGANVLTF.

This rearrangement joins TRBV29-1 to TRBJ2-1; 9 bases match TRBD2. The length of the CDR3 is 13 residues. With V trimmed by 4 bases and J by 10 bases, 8 bases remained unmatched. Germline-derived CDR1 and CDR2 are SQVTM and ANQGSEA. The CDR3 loop reads CSVGAGGPPEQFF. The CDR3 bases are TGCAGCGTTGGGGCGGGAGGGCCTCCCGAGCAGTTCTTC.

This clone was observed once. This rearrangement joins TRBV13 to TRBJ1-2, with TRBD1 matching 11 bases. The CDR3 is 16 amino acids. Germline CDR1 and CDR2: PRHDT and FYEKMQ (reference sequence). The ends lost 8 bases at V and 2 bases at J; junction bases unmatched: 10. CDR3 residues: CASAPRTGGYNYGYTF. The CDR3 coding sequence is TGTGCCAGCGCCCCTCGGACAGGGGGCTACAACTATGGCTACACCTTC.

V usage is TRBV7-2 and J usage is TRBJ2-2; 9 positions agree with TRBD2. The trim removed 3 bases at V and 5 bases at J, leaving 7 bases unmatched. The CDR3 runs 16 residues. The V gene's germline CDR1 is SGHTA and CDR2 FQGNSA. The CDR3 DNA reads as TGTGCCAGCAGCTTTGTGCTAGCGGGAAGGACCGGGGAGCTGTTTTTT. Translating gives CASSFVLAGRTGELFF.

The rearrangement joins TRBV25-1 to TRBJ2-3; 8 nucleotides line up with TRBD2. The length of the CDR3 is 14 residues. Per the germline V gene, CDR1 is MGHDK and CDR2 is SYGVNS. The V segment lost 3 bases and the J segment 5 bases; nucleotides outside the gene matches: 4. The CDR3, as DNA: TGTGCCAGCAGTGAGCCACGGGAGGGAGATACGCAGTATTTT. Protein sequence: CASSEPREGDTQYF.

The V call is TRBV5-4, the J call TRBJ1-1; D is unclear. This CDR3 comprises 13 residues. Looked up from germline, CDR1 is SGHNT and CDR2 is YYREEE (reference sequence). Trimming removed 2 bases from V and 4 bases from J, with 9 bases in between. The CDR3 is CASSLGIATEAFF. The CDR3 region has the DNA TGTGCCAGCAGCTTAGGTATTGCCACTGAAGCTTTCTTT. The full variable domain, its missing parts supplied by reference TRBV5-4 and TRBJ1-1, is ETGVTQSPTHLIKTRGQQVTLRCSSQSGHNTVSWYQQALGQGPQFIFQYYREEENGRGNFPPRFSGLQFPNYSSELNVNALELDDSALYLCASSLGIATEAFFGQGTRLTVV.

The rearrangement links TRBV10-3 to TRBJ2-7; D call uncertain. This CDR3 comprises 17 residues. The ends were cut back, 0 bases at V and 2 bases at J, with 17 bases in the middle. Germline-derived CDR1 and CDR2 are ENHRY and SYGVKD. For the CDR3, the DNA is TGTGCCATCAGTGAGTCCGACGTATCAGGTGGTCCCTACGAGCAGTACTTC. This codes for CAISESDVSGGPYEQYF.

This chain connects TRBV9 to TRBJ2-1, with unresolved D. Deletions cut 3 bases from V and 9 bases from J, with 13 bases between. The CDR3 length is 13 residues. Germline assignment: CDR1 SGDLS and CDR2 YYNGEE. CDR3 in DNA: TGTGCCAGCAGCGGGGCCGCGTGGGGTGAGCAGTTCTTC. Protein: CASSGAAWGEQFF.

The chain is built from TRBV19 and TRBJ2-5; TRBD2 agrees at 9 bases. The germline V gene has CDR1 LNHDA and CDR2 SQIVND (reference sequence). This CDR3 is 16 amino acids long. J lost 4 bases, V lost 0 bases, and 6 bases had no gene match. CDR3 amino acids: CASSIEGSGSIETQYF. CDR3 sequence (DNA): TGTGCCAGTAGTATAGAGGGTAGCGGGAGTATAGAGACCCAGTACTTC.

The gene calls are TRBV5-4 and TRBJ1-2; no definite D call. Trimming stripped 1 base from V and 1 base from J, with 2 bases between. CDR1 and CDR2 (germline): SGHNT, YYREEE (reference sequence). The CDR3 consists of 12 residues. CDR3 in amino acids: CASSLNNYGYTF. The CDR3 DNA reads TGTGCCAGCAGCTTGAATAACTATGGCTACACCTTC.

V usage is TRBV5-8 and J usage is TRBJ2-2; TRBD2 matches at 8 bases. The CDR3 totals 18 residues. The junction had 13 bases not matched to a gene; V was cut back by 3 bases and J by 3 bases. Germline V lookup: CDR1 SGHTS, CDR2 YDEGEE. Written as DNA, the CDR3 is TGTGCCAGCAGCTCCGGACTAGCACCCATACCCCACACCGGGGAGCTGTTTTTT. Encoded protein: CASSSGLAPIPHTGELFF.